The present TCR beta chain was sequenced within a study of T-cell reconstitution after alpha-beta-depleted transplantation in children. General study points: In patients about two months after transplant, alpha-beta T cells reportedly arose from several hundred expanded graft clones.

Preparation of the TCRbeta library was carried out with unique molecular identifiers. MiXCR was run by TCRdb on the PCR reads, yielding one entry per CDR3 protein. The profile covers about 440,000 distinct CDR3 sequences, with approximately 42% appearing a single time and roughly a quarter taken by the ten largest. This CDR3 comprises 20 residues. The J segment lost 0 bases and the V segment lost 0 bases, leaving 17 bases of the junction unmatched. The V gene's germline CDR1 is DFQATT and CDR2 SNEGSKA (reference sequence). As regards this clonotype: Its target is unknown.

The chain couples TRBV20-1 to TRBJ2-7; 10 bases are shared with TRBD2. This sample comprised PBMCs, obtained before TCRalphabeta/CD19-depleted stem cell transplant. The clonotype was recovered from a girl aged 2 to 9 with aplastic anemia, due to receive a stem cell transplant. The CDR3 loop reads CSARDGLWASGGTSSYEQYF. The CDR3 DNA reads TGCAGTGCTAGAGATGGGTTATGGGCTAGCGGGGGCACAAGCTCCTACGAGCAGTACTTC.